This is a list of T cell receptor beta chains from one sample in a study of regulatory T cells in long-lasting Graves disease. TCRdb ran MiXCR on the multiplex PCR reads and lists one entry per CDR3 protein. The sample has 250,000 to 400,000 distinct CDR3 sequences; under 20% are singletons. The input for sequencing was peripheral blood mononuclear cells (PBMCs), taken at new diagnosis, from a patient treated with antithyroid drugs. These receptors were taken from a female donor with Graves disease. Each CDR3 is given with its conserved first and last residue. The order of the fields is V gene, clone size, J gene, D gene, CDR3 DNA, CDR3 protein. A D gene is named only where the DNA matches it firmly. The listing skips clone size in some rows; elsewhere it reads once, few, many or a size class.

V: TRBV18
size: NA
J: TRBJ2-7
D: NA
DNA: TGTGCCAGCTCACCCGACCAAAGCTCCTACGAGCAGTACTTC
CDR3: CASSPDQSSYEQYF

V: TRBV2
size: many
J: TRBJ2-3
D: TRBD2
DNA: TGTGCCAGTACCGGGACTAGCGGGAGGGCCTTCACAGATACGCAGTATTTT
CDR3: CASTGTSGRAFTDTQYF

V: TRBV2
size: few
J: TRBJ1-4
D: NA
DNA: TGTGCCACCTCCCGGGGGGAAGGTGAAAAACTGTTTTTT
CDR3: CATSRGEGEKLFF

V: TRBV20-1
size: many
J: TRBJ2-3
D: TRBD2
DNA: TGCAGTGGGAGTCCCCTAGCGGGGATGGCAGATACGCAGTATTTT
CDR3: CSGSPLAGMADTQYF

V: TRBV9
size: few
J: TRBJ1-6
D: NA
DNA: TGTGCCAGCAACAGAGGGGGGCTTTCACCCCTCCACTTT
CDR3: CASNRGGLSPLHF

V: TRBV6-5
size: NA
J: TRBJ2-1
D: NA
DNA: TGTGCCAGCAGTTCGGGGGGACAACTCTACAATGAGCAGTTCTTC
CDR3: CASSSGGQLYNEQFF

V: TRBV2
size: few
J: TRBJ2-1
D: TRBD1
DNA: TGTGCCAGCAGGGATACTACAGGGGCGCAGGAGCAGTTCTTC
CDR3: CASRDTTGAQEQFF

V: TRBV5-6
size: NA
J: TRBJ2-2
D: NA
DNA: TGTGCCAGCAGCCATGGCGACGGGGCGGCGAACACCGGGGAGCTGTTTTTT
CDR3: CASSHGDGAANTGELFF

V: TRBV3-1
size: few
J: TRBJ2-7
D: NA
DNA: TGTGCCAGCAGCCAAATAAGCGGCTCCTACGAGCAGTACTTC
CDR3: CASSQISGSYEQYF

V: TRBV7-8
size: many
J: TRBJ2-1
D: TRBD2
DNA: TGTGCCAGCAGCTTAGACACGTGGCGGGAGGGGGGTGAGCAGTTCTTC
CDR3: CASSLDTWREGGEQFF

V: TRBV9
size: many
J: TRBJ1-1
D: TRBD1
DNA: TGTGCCAGCAGCGTAAACCCGGACAGGGTCCCAAACGAAGCTTTCTTT
CDR3: CASSVNPDRVPNEAFF

V: TRBV2
size: many
J: TRBJ1-2
D: NA
DNA: TGTGCCAGCAGTGGAACAGGGAGTTCCTATGGCTACACCTTC
CDR3: CASSGTGSSYGYTF

V: TRBV25-1
size: NA
J: TRBJ1-2
D: NA
DNA: TGTGCCAGCACCCCTGGGGGCTCTGACTATGGCTACACCTTC
CDR3: CASTPGGSDYGYTF

V: TRBV7-9
size: many
J: TRBJ2-7
D: NA
DNA: TGTGCCAGCAGCTCTCAGCCGGCGGACGAGCAGTACTTC
CDR3: CASSSQPADEQYF

V: TRBV19
size: few
J: TRBJ2-2
D: NA
DNA: TGTGCCAGTAGTACAAGGGCTTCCGGGGAGCTGTTTTTT
CDR3: CASSTRASGELFF

V: TRBV11-2
size: many
J: TRBJ1-4
D: NA
DNA: TGTGCCAGCAGTCTTTCCGGGGGCTTCGAGGAAAAACTGTTTTTT
CDR3: CASSLSGGFEEKLFF

V: TRBV19
size: many
J: TRBJ2-1
D: TRBD2
DNA: TGTGCCAGTAAGGGACTAGCGGGTCATGCCAATCCAAATGAGCAGTTCTTC
CDR3: CASKGLAGHANPNEQFF

V: TRBV2
size: many
J: TRBJ2-5
D: TRBD1
DNA: TGTGCCAGGCGGAAGACAGGGCCCCAAGAGACCCAGTACTTC
CDR3: CARRKTGPQETQYF

V: TRBV11-2
size: many
J: TRBJ2-1
D: NA
DNA: TGTGCCAGCAGCCCACTTTCGGGTAATGAGCAGTTCTTC
CDR3: CASSPLSGNEQFF

V: TRBV5-1
size: NA
J: TRBJ2-1
D: NA
DNA: TGCGCCAGCAGCTTGGTGCCCGATACTTCGCAGGGGCAGTTCTTC
CDR3: CASSLVPDTSQGQFF

V: TRBV2
size: NA
J: TRBJ1-1
D: NA
DNA: TGTGCCAGCAGTGCTCAGGCCACTGAAGCTTTCTTT
CDR3: CASSAQATEAFF

V: TRBV11-2
size: many
J: TRBJ2-3
D: NA
DNA: TGTGCCAGCAGCTTAGCGAATGGCGGGAGCACAGATACGCAGTATTTT
CDR3: CASSLANGGSTDTQYF

V: TRBV30
size: many
J: TRBJ1-1
D: NA
DNA: TGTGCCTGGAGTGTAAACAGAATGAACACTGAAGCTTTCTTT
CDR3: CAWSVNRMNTEAFF

V: TRBV29-1
size: many
J: TRBJ2-7
D: NA
DNA: TGCAGCGTTGGCGGCAGGGACTCTTGGGAGCAGTACTTC
CDR3: CSVGGRDSWEQYF

V: TRBV5-1
size: many
J: TRBJ2-2
D: NA
DNA: TGCGCCAGCAGCCAGGAGGGGGCGGTCACCGGGGAGCTGTTTTTT
CDR3: CASSQEGAVTGELFF

V: TRBV28
size: many
J: TRBJ1-1
D: NA
DNA: TGTGCCAGCAGCACCCCCAACTCAGCGAACACTGAAGCTTTCTTT
CDR3: CASSTPNSANTEAFF

V: TRBV19
size: few
J: TRBJ2-2
D: TRBD2
DNA: TGTGCCAGTCTCGGGACTAGCGGGACAAACACCGGGGAGCTGTTTTTT
CDR3: CASLGTSGTNTGELFF

V: TRBV25-1
size: many
J: TRBJ1-5
D: TRBD1
DNA: TGTGCCAGCAGTGGTACTACAGGGGGCAATCAGCCCCAGCATTTT
CDR3: CASSGTTGGNQPQHF

V: TRBV19
size: many
J: TRBJ2-1
D: TRBD1
DNA: TGTGCCAGTAGTATAGTGGGACAGGGCGGCAATGAGCAGTTCTTC
CDR3: CASSIVGQGGNEQFF

V: TRBV30
size: few
J: TRBJ2-3
D: TRBD2
DNA: TGTGCCTGGAGTGTATTAAGCGGGAGGCCAGATACGCAGTATTTT
CDR3: CAWSVLSGRPDTQYF

V: TRBV6-5
size: NA
J: TRBJ2-3
D: TRBD2
DNA: TGTGCCAGCAGTTACTCGATAGTAGCGGGAGCAAGGGGGGCAGATACGCAGTATTTT
CDR3: CASSYSIVAGARGADTQYF

V: TRBV6-2/TRBV6-3
size: many
J: TRBJ1-5
D: NA
DNA: TGTGCCAGCATCCTTGATGGGGCGTCCAATCAGCCCCAGCATTTT
CDR3: CASILDGASNQPQHF

V: TRBV12-3/TRBV12-4
size: many
J: TRBJ1-5
D: NA
DNA: TGTGCCAGCAGTTTGACAAGAGATCAGCCCCAGCATTTT
CDR3: CASSLTRDQPQHF

V: TRBV27
size: many
J: TRBJ2-2
D: TRBD1
DNA: TGTGCCAGCAGTTTACCCGGGACAGGGGTGGCTGGGGAGCTGTTTTTT
CDR3: CASSLPGTGVAGELFF

V: TRBV2
size: many
J: TRBJ2-3
D: TRBD1
DNA: TGTGCCAGCAGCGAGGGGACAGTAGTCGCAGATACGCAGTATTTT
CDR3: CASSEGTVVADTQYF

V: TRBV4-2
size: many
J: TRBJ2-7
D: TRBD2
DNA: TGTGCCAGCAGCCAAGAATTAGCGGGAGTGCCCTCCTACGAGCAGTACTTC
CDR3: CASSQELAGVPSYEQYF

V: TRBV6-5
size: NA
J: TRBJ1-3
D: TRBD1
DNA: TGTGCCAGCAGTTACCCCCGGGACAGGGGGTTTGGAAACACCATATATTTT
CDR3: CASSYPRDRGFGNTIYF